This T cell receptor beta chain derives from a study of control samples from healthy donors and cancer patients. Trimming shortened V by 2 bases and J by 15 bases, and 11 bases separated the two germline ends. This CDR3 has 12 amino acids. The germline V gene encodes CDR1 SGHVS and CDR2 FQNEAQ. The method was immunoSEQ multiplex PCR; TCRdb's version includes in-frame clones alone and lacks a portion of them. The sample carries about 130,000 clones, roughly 84% recorded once. The source material was blood. The source is a man aged 45-65 years in good health. The genes are TRBV7-8 and TRBJ1-6, with D possibly matching TRBD1 (5 bases). The CDR3 DNA reads as TGTGCCAGCAGCTTAAAAGGGGATCGCCTCCACTTT. It yields the protein CASSLKGDRLHF.